This T cell receptor beta chain was profiled in a study of shared clonotypes between healthy human individuals. The V end lost 5 bases, the J end lost 3 bases, and 12 bases lay between the germline ends. The CDR3 loop spans 13 amino acids. Per germline, CDR1 SGHNT and CDR2 YYREEE (reference sequence). The naive CD8 fraction comprised CD45RO-negative cells positively selected for CCR7 and excluded terminally differentiated effector memory CD45RA+ cells. TCRdb's copy holds only in-frame clones and misses some; the assay was immunoSEQ multiplex PCR. The sample has hundreds of thousands of clones, approximately 96% seen once.

This chain uses TRBV5-4 with TRBJ2-7; D unclear. Material for sequencing was naive CD8+ T cells sorted from blood. The clonotype was recovered from a woman in her thirties in good health. CDR3 loop: CASSPGIIYEQYF. The DNA of the CDR3 is TGTGCCAGCAGTCCTGGGATAATCTACGAGCAGTACTTC. Full variable domain (missing parts from reference TRBV5-4 and TRBJ2-7): ETGVTQSPTHLIKTRGQQVTLRCSSQSGHNTVSWYQQALGQGPQFIFQYYREEENGRGNFPPRFSGLQFPNYSSELNVNALELDDSALYLCASSPGIIYEQYFGPGTRLTVT.